This TCR beta chain originates from a study of T cell responses to AZD1222 COVID-19 vaccine. CDR1 SGHNT and CDR2 YENEEA come from the germline V gene. The CDR3 length is 20 residues. Trimming removed 5 bases from V and 0 bases from J; junction bases left unmatched: 21. Second-dose groups at about 4 or about 12 weeks were pooled. TCRdb's copy holds only in-frame clones and misses some; the assay was immunoSEQ multiplex PCR. The data hold roughly 120,000 clones, with around 85% observed a single time. This clone was seen once. This receptor was taken from an adult who received the AZD1222 COVID-19 vaccine. The rearrangement joins TRBV11-3 to TRBJ2-5, with 7 bases identical to TRBD2. Material: peripheral blood, obtained 28 days after the second AZD1222 dose. The CDR3 sequence: CASSPGVGSGLPKYQETQYF. CDR3 DNA: TGTGCCAGCAGCCCTGGGGTTGGTAGCGGGCTCCCCAAGTACCAAGAGACCCAGTACTTC.